This is a list of T cell receptor beta chains from one sample in a study of cytomegalovirus exposure and HLA in healthy donors. Data came from immunoSEQ multiplex PCR; TCRdb stores just in-frame clones and leaves some out. The table lists about 140,000 clones, over 70% of them singletons. Sequenced sample: PBMCs. Every receptor here comes from a man younger than 30 in good health and CMV-seronegative. The CDR3 runs from the conserved cysteine through the conserved F or W. Each record gives: D gene, clone size, J gene, V gene, CDR3 DNA, CDR3 protein. A D gene is named only where the DNA matches it firmly. Rows give clone size only sometimes, using once, few, many, or a class for an expanded clone.

>TRBD1|NA|TRBJ2-7|TRBV9
TGTGCCAGCAGCGTGACAGGGGGCGGTTACGAGCAGTACTTC
CASSVTGGGYEQYF
>TRBD1|NA|TRBJ2-5|TRBV6-5
TGTGCCAGCACCAACGACAGGGTTCAAGAGACCCAGTACTTC
CASTNDRVQETQYF
>TRBD1|NA|TRBJ2-1|TRBV29-1
TGCAGCGTAGATGGACAGGACTCCTACAATGAGCAGTTCTTC
CSVDGQDSYNEQFF
>TRBD1|NA|TRBJ2-1|TRBV7-2
TGTGCCAGCAGCCTACGTTCCGGGACAGGAGGGGATGAGCAGTTCTTC
CASSLRSGTGGDEQFF
>NA|NA|TRBJ1-6|TRBV25-1
TGTGCCAGCAGTGGTACACCCCTCCACTTT
CASSGTPLHF
>NA|few|TRBJ2-6|TRBV5-8
TGTGCCAGCAGCTCTTACAGGTCCTCTGGGGCCAACGTCCTGACTTTC
CASSSYRSSGANVLTF
>NA|NA|TRBJ2-1|TRBV6-5
TGTGCCAGCGCTTCGGGATCCTACAATGAGCAGTTCTTC
CASASGSYNEQFF
>TRBD2|NA|TRBJ2-5|TRBV7-2
TGTGCCAGCAGCTTATCGGGGACTAGGAGGGAGACCCAGTACTTC
CASSLSGTRRETQYF
>TRBD1|few|TRBJ2-3|TRBV11-1
TGTGCCAGCAGCTTTCCCCGGGACAGGTTCAAAGCGGGCACAGATACGCAGTATTTT
CASSFPRDRFKAGTDTQYF
>NA|NA|TRBJ2-1|TRBV11-3
TGTGCCAGCAGCTTAGGGCCAGTACACAATGAGCAGTTCTTC
CASSLGPVHNEQFF
>NA|NA|TRBJ1-5|TRBV18
TGTGCCAGCTCACCAACAGGCAAGGCGGAAAATCAGCCCCAGCATTTT
CASSPTGKAENQPQHF
>NA|few|TRBJ2-7|TRBV5-6
TGTGCCAGCAGCTTGAACAACTACGAGCAGTACTTC
CASSLNNYEQYF
>TRBD1|NA|TRBJ1-1|TRBV19
TGTGCCAGTAGTACATCAGGGGGATCTGAAGCTTTCTTT
CASSTSGGSEAFF
>NA|NA|TRBJ2-3|TRBV7-6
TGTGCCAGCAGCTTAGCTAGGGACTATACGCAGTATTTT
CASSLARDYTQYF
>NA|NA|TRBJ1-3|TRBV6-1
TGTGCCAGCAGTGAAAGGAGTGGCTCTGGAAACACCATATATTTT
CASSERSGSGNTIYF
>NA|NA|TRBJ2-5|TRBV28
TGTGCCAGCAGTTTATCGACAGCCCAAGAGACCCAGTACTTC
CASSLSTAQETQYF
>TRBD1|few|TRBJ1-2|TRBV10-3
TGTGCCATCAGTGGTTGGGACAGGAACTATGGCTACACCTTC
CAISGWDRNYGYTF
>NA|NA|TRBJ1-5|TRBV19
TGTGCCAGTAGGGGGGGACTGGATAGCAATCAGCCCCAGCATTTT
CASRGGLDSNQPQHF
>TRBD2|NA|TRBJ2-1|TRBV7-2
TGTGCCAGCAGCTTAGGAGTGCGGGAGCGAGGGTTCTTC
CASSLGVRERGFF
>NA|NA|TRBJ1-5|TRBV15
TGTGCCACCAGCAGGAAAGGAGAGCAGCCCCAGCATTTT
CATSRKGEQPQHF
>TRBD1|NA|TRBJ1-2|TRBV27
TGTGCCAGCGCAGACCGGGACAGCTATGGCTACACCTTC
CASADRDSYGYTF
>NA|few|TRBJ2-4|TRBV7-2
TGTGCCAGCAGACCACTCGCCAAAAACATTCAGTACTTC
CASRPLAKNIQYF
>TRBD2|NA|TRBJ2-5|TRBV5-4
TGTGCCAGCAGCTTGGCCGCAGCGGCCGGGGGGGAGACCCAGTACTTC
CASSLAAAAGGETQYF
>TRBD1|once|TRBJ2-1|TRBV6-1
TGTGCCAGCAGTGAGACAGGGATCTACAATGAGCAGTTCTTC
CASSETGIYNEQFF
>NA|NA|TRBJ2-5|TRBV7-8
TGTGCCAGCAGCATAGCGACAGGAGGCGAGACCCAGTACTTC
CASSIATGGETQYF
>TRBD1|NA|TRBJ1-1|TRBV18
TGTGCCAGCTCAGCAAAGACAGGGTTTGTCACTGAAGCTTTCTTT
CASSAKTGFVTEAFF
>NA|NA|TRBJ2-5|TRBV6-5
TGTGCCAGCGGAACCCAATCGCGGGAGACCCAGTACTTC
CASGTQSRETQYF
>NA|few|TRBJ1-2|TRBV7-9
TGTGCCAGCAGCTGGGGCCTGGATGGCTACACCTTC
CASSWGLDGYTF
>TRBD2|few|TRBJ2-1|TRBV30
TGTGCCTGGAAGTGGGTTGGGGCGAGCGGGGGGTCGAATGAGCAGTTCTTC
CAWKWVGASGGSNEQFF
>TRBD1|NA|TRBJ1-2|TRBV29-1
TGCAGCGTCCTGGACAGGGAGGCCTATGGCTACACCTTC
CSVLDREAYGYTF
>NA|NA|TRBJ1-1|TRBV28
TGTGCCAGCAGTTTGACAGTGCGGGGAAAACAGGCTGAAGCTTTCTTT
CASSLTVRGKQAEAFF
>NA|NA|TRBJ2-5|TRBV7-6
TGTGCCAGCACCCAAGAGAGGCCCCAAGAGACCCAGTACTTC
CASTQERPQETQYF
>TRBD1|NA|TRBJ1-6|TRBV29-1
TGCAGCGTCCGACAGGGGTCATTTTCACCCCTCCACTTT
CSVRQGSFSPLHF
>NA|NA|TRBJ2-1|TRBV7-9
TGTGCCAGCAGCTTAGATACAGGAGTGTTCTTC
CASSLDTGVFF
>NA|NA|TRBJ2-7|TRBV7-8
TGTGCCAGCAGCTTGCCAGGGCTACTCACCTACGAGCAGTACTTC
CASSLPGLLTYEQYF
>TRBD1|NA|TRBJ1-5|TRBV12-5
TGTGCTAGTGGTTTGAGGACAGGGGGTTACAGAGGCGGCAATCAGCCCCAGCATTTT
CASGLRTGGYRGGNQPQHF
>NA|NA|TRBJ2-1|TRBV18
TGTGCCAGCTCACCACGGCGTCCGGGTTTCGATCATGAGCAGTTCTTC
CASSPRRPGFDHEQFF
>NA|NA|TRBJ1-5|TRBV10-3
TGTGCCATCAGTGGGACCCTTGGGGGGGGTGGCGGTCAGCCCCAGCATTTT
CAISGTLGGGGGQPQHF
>NA|few|TRBJ1-2|TRBV2
TGTGCCAGCAGTGAAAGAGGAGAGAGATACACCTTC
CASSERGERYTF
>TRBD1|once|TRBJ1-3|TRBV11-2
TGTGCCAGCAGCGGCCCCGACAGGGGTGGAAACACCATATATTTT
CASSGPDRGGNTIYF
>NA|few|TRBJ2-7|TRBV2
TGTGCCAGCAGTGATATCGGGGGGCTCGAGCAGTACTTC
CASSDIGGLEQYF
>NA|NA|TRBJ1-3|TRBV6-6
TGTGCCAGCAGCTGGACGGGGGTAGGAAACACCATATATTTT
CASSWTGVGNTIYF
>TRBD1|few|TRBJ1-1|TRBV7-9
TGTGCCAGCAGCTTAGCGACAGGGGGGAACACTGAAGCTTTCTTT
CASSLATGGNTEAFF
>NA|NA|TRBJ2-3|TRBV25-1
TGTGCCAGCAGTGACAGGGGCCCCCTCCATACGCAGTATTTT
CASSDRGPLHTQYF
>NA|few|TRBJ1-5|TRBV4-3
TGCGCCAGCAGCCAAGATCTGAGCCAGCCCCAGCATTTT
CASSQDLSQPQHF
>TRBD1|NA|TRBJ1-2|TRBV7-2
TGTGCCAGCAGCTGGACAGGGGGCGGTGAAGGCTACACCTTC
CASSWTGGGEGYTF
>TRBD1|NA|TRBJ2-1|TRBV7-2
TGTGCCAGCAGCCCCTTCACCGGGACAGGGGCCTACAATGAGCAGTTCTTC
CASSPFTGTGAYNEQFF
>NA|few|TRBJ1-6|TRBV18
TGTGCCAGCTCACCAAGACAGGATGATTCACCCCTCCACTTT
CASSPRQDDSPLHF
>TRBD1|NA|TRBJ1-2|TRBV19
TGTGCCAGTAGTATAGCCCCAGCAGGGGGCGATGGCTACACCTTC
CASSIAPAGGDGYTF
>NA|NA|TRBJ2-3|TRBV2
TGTGCCAGCCCTAAGGAGGTTGGGGGGAGATCGCAGTATTTT
CASPKEVGGRSQYF
>NA|NA|TRBJ2-5|TRBV7-2
TGTGCCAGCAGCTTTAATAGCGGTTACGAGACCCAGTACTTC
CASSFNSGYETQYF
>NA|NA|TRBJ1-2|TRBV12-5
TGTGCTAGTGGTTTGTGGATGACAGAAAACTATGGCTACACCTTC
CASGLWMTENYGYTF
>NA|NA|TRBJ1-4|TRBV10-3
TGTGCCATCAGTACCGCCCAGACTAATGAAAAACTGTTTTTT
CAISTAQTNEKLFF
>NA|few|TRBJ1-1|TRBV6-6
TGTGCCAGCAGTTACAGTTCCCCCGGGAGCGGTGAAGCTTTCTTT
CASSYSSPGSGEAFF